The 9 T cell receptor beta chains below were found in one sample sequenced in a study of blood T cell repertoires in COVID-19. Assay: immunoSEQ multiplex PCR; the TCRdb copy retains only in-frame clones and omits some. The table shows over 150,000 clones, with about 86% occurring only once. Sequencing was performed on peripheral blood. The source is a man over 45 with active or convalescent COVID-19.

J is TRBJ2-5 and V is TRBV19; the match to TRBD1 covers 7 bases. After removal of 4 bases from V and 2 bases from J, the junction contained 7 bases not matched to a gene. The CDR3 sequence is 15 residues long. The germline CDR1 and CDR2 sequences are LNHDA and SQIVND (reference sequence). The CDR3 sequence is CASSRTGLQQETQYF. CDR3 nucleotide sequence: TGTGCCAGTAGTAGGACAGGATTACAACAAGAGACCCAGTACTTC.

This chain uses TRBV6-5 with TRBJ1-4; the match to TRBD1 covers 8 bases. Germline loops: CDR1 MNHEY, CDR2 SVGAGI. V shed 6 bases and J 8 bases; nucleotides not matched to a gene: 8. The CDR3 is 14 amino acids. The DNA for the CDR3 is TGTGCCAGCAGAAGACAGGGGACTGGCGAAAAACTGTTTTTT. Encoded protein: CASRRQGTGEKLFF.

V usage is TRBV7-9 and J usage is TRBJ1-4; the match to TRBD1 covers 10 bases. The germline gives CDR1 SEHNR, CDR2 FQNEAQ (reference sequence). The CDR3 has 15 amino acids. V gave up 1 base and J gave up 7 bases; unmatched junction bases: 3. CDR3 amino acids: CASSLGQGASEKLFF. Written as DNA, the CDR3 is TGTGCCAGCAGCTTAGGACAGGGGGCAAGTGAAAAACTGTTTTTT.

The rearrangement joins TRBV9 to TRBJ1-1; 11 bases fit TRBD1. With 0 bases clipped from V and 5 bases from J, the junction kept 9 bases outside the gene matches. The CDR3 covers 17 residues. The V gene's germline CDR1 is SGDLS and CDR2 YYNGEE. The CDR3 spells CASSVAGPGQGGTEAFF. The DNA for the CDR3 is TGTGCCAGCAGCGTAGCGGGGCCGGGACAGGGGGGTACTGAAGCTTTCTTT.

CDR3 sequence (DNA): TGTGCCAGCAGCCGGGGGGCGGGGGGAAACAATGAGCAGTTCTTC. This gives the protein CASSRGAGGNNEQFF. The chain couples TRBV7-7 to TRBJ2-1; 8 nucleotides agree with TRBD2. Germline CDR1 reads SSHAT; CDR2 reads FNYEAQ (reference sequence). Trimming at V came to 5 bases and at J to 5 bases, leaving 8 bases not matched to a gene. The CDR3 contains 15 residues.

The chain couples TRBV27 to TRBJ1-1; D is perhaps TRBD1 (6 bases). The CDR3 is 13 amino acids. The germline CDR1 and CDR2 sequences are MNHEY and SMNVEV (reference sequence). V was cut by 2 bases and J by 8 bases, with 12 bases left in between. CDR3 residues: CASSLTGPEEAFF. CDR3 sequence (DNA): TGTGCCAGCAGTTTAACAGGGCCAGAGGAAGCTTTCTTT.

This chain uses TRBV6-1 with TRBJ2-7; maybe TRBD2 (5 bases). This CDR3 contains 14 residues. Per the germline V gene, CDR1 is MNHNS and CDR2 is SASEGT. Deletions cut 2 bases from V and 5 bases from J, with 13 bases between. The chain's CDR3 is CASSESSSFHEQYF. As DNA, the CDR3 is TGTGCCAGCAGTGAATCTTCTAGCTTCCACGAGCAGTACTTC.

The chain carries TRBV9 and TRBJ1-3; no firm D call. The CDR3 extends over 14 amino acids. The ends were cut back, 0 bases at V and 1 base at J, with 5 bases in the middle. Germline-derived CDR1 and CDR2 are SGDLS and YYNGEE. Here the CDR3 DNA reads TGTGCCAGCAGCGTAGAATCGTCTGGAAACACCATATATTTT. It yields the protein CASSVESSGNTIYF. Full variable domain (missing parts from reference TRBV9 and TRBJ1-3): DSGVTQTPKHLITATGQRVTLRCSPRSGDLSVYWYQQSLDQGLQFLIQYYNGEERAKGNILERFSAQQFPDLHSELNLSSLELGDSALYFCASSVESSGNTIYFGEGSWLTVV.

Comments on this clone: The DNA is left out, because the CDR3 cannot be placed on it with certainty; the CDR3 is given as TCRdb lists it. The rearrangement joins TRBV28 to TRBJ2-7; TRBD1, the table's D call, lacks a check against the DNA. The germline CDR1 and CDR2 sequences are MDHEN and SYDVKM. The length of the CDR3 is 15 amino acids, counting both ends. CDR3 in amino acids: CASSSSGQDSYEQYF.